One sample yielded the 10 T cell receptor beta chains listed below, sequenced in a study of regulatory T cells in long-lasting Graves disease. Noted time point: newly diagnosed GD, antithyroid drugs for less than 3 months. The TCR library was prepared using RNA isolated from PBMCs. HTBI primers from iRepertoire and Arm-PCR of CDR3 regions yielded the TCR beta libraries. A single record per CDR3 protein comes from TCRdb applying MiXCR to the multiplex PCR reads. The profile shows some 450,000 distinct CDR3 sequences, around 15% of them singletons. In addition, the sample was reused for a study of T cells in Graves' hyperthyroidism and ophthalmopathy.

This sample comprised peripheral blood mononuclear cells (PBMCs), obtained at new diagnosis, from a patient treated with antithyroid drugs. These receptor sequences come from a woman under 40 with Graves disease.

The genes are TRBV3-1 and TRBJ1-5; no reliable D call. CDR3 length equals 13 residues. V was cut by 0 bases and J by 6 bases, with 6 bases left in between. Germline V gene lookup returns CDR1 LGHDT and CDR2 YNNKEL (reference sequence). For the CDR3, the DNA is TGTGCCAGCAGCCAAGATTTGTTTCAGCCCCAGCATTTT. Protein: CASSQDLFQPQHF.

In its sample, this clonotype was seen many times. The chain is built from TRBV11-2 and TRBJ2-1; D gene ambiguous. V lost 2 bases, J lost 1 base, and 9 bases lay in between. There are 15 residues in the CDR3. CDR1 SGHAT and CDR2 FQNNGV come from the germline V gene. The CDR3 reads CASSLSPQSYNEQFF. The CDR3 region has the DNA TGTGCCAGCAGCTTATCCCCCCAGTCCTACAATGAGCAGTTCTTC. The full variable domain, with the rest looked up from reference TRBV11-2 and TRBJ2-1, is EAGVAQSPRYKIIEKRQSVAFWCNPISGHATLYWYQQILGQGPKLLIQFQNNGVVDDSQLPKDRFSAERLKGVDSTLKIQPAKLEDSAVYLCASSLSPQSYNEQFFGPGTRLTVL.

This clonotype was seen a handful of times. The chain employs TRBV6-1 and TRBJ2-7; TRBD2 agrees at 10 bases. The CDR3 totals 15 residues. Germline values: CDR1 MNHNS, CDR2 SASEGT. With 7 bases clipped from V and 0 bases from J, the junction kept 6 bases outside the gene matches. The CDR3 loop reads CASTLSSGSSYEQYF. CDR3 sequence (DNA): TGTGCCAGCACTCTCTCTAGCGGGAGCTCCTACGAGCAGTACTTC.

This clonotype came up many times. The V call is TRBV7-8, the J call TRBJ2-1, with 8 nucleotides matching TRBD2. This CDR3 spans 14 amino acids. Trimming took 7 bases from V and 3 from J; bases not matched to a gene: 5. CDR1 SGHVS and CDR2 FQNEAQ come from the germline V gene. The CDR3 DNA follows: TGTGCCAGCATTATAGCGGGGAACTACAATGAGCAGTTCTTC. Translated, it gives CASIIAGNYNEQFF. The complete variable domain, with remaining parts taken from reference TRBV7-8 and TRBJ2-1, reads GAGVSQSPRYKVAKRGQDVALRCDPISGHVSLFWYQQALGQGPEFLTYFQNEAQLDKSGLPSDRFFAERPEGSVSTLKIQRTQQEDSAVYLCASIIAGNYNEQFFGPGTRLTVL.

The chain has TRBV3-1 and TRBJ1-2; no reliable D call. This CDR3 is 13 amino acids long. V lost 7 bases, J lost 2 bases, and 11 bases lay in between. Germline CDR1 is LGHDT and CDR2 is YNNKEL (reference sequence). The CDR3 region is CASTSTANYGYTF. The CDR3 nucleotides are TGTGCCAGCACGAGTACCGCGAACTATGGCTACACCTTC.

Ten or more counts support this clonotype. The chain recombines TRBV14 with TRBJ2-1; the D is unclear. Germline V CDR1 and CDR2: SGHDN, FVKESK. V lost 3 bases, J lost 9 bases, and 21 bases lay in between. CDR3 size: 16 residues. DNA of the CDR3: TGTGCCAGCAGCCACGACTCGGGCGGCAGTTTCGGTGAGCAGTTCTTC. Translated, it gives CASSHDSGGSFGEQFF.

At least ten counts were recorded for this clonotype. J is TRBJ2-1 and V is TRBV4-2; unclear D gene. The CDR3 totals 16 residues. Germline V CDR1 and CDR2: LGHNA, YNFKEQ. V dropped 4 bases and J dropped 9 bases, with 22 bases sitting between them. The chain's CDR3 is CASSLSLVTESGEQFF. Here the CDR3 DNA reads TGTGCCAGCAGCCTTTCTCTGGTCACCGAATCGGGTGAGCAGTTCTTC.

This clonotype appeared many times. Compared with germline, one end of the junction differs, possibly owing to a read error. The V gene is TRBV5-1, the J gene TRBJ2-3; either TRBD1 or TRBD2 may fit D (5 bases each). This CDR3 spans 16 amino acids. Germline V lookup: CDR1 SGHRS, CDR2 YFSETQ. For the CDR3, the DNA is TGTGCCAGCAGCTTGGCCGTTGGGGGAGGCACAGATACGCAGTATTTT. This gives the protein CASSLAVGGGTDTQYF.

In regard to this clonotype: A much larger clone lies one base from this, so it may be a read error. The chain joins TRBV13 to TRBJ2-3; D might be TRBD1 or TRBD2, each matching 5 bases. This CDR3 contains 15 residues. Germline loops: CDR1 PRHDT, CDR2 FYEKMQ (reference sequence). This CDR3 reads CPSSHPGPPTDTQYF. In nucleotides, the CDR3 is TGTCCCAGCAGCCACCCGGGACCCCCCACAGATACGCAGTATTTT.

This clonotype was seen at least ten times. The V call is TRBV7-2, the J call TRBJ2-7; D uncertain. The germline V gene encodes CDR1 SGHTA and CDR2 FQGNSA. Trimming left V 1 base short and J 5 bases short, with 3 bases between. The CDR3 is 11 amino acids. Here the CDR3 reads CASSLEHEQYF. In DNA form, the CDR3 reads TGTGCCAGCAGCTTAGAACACGAGCAGTACTTC.